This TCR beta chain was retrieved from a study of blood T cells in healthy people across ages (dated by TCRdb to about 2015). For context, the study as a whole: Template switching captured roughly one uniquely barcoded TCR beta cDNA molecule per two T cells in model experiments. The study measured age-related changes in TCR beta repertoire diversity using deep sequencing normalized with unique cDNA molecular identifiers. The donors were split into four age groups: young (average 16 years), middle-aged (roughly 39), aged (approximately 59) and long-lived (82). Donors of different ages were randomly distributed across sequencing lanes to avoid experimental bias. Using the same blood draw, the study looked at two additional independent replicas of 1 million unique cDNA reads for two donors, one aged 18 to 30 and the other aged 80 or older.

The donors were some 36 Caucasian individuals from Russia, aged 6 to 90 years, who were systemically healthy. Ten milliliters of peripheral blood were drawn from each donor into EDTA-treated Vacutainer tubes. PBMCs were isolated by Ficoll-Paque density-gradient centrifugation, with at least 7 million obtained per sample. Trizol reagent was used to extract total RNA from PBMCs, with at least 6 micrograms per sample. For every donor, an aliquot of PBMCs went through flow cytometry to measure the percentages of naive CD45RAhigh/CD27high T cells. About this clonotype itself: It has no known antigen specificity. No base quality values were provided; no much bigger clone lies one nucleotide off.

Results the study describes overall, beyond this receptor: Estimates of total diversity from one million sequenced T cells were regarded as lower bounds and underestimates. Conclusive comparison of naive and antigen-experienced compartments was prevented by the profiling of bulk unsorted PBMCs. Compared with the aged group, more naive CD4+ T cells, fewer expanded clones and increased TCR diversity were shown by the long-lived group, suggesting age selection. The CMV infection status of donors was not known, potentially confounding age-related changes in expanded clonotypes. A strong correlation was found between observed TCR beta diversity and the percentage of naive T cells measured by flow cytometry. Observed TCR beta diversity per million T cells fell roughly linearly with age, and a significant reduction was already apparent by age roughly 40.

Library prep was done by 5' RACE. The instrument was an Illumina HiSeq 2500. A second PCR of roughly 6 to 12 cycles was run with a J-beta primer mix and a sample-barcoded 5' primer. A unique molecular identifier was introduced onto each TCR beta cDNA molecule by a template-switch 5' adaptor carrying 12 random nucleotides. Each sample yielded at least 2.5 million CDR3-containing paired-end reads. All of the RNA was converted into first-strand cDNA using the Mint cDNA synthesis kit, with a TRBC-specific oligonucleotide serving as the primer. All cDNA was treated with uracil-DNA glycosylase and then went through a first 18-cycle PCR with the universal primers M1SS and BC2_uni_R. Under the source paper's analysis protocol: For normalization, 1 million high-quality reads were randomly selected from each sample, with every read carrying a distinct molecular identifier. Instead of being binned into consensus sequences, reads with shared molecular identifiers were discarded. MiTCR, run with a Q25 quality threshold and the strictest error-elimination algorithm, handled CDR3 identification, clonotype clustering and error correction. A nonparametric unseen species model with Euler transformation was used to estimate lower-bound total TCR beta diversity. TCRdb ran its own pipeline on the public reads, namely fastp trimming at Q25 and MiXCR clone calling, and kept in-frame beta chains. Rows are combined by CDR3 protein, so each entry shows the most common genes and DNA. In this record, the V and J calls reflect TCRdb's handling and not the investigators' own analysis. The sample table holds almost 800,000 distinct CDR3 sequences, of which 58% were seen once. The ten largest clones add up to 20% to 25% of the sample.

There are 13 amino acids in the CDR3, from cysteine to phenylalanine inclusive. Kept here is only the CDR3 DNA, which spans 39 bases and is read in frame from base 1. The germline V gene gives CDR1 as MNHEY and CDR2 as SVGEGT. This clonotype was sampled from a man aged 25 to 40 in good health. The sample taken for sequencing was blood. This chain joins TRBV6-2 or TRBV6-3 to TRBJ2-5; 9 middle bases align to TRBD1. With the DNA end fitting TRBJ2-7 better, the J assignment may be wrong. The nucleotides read TGTGCCAGCAGAGAGGGACAGGGTTACGAGCAGTACTTC. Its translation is CASREGQGYEQYF.